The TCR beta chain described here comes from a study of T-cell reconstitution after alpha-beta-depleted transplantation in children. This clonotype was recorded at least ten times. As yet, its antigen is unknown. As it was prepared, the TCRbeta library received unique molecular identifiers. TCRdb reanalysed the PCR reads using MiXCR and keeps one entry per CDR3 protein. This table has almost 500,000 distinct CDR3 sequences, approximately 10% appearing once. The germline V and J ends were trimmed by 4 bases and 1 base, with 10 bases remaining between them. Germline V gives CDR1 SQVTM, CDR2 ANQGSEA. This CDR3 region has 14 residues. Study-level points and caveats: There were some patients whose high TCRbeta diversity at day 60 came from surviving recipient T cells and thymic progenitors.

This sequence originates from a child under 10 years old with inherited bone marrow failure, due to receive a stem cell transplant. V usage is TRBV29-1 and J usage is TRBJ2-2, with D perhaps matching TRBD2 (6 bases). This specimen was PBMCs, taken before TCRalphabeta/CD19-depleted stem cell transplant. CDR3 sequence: CSVVPGVNTGELFF. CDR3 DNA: TGCAGCGTTGTTCCGGGAGTGAACACCGGGGAGCTGTTTTTT.